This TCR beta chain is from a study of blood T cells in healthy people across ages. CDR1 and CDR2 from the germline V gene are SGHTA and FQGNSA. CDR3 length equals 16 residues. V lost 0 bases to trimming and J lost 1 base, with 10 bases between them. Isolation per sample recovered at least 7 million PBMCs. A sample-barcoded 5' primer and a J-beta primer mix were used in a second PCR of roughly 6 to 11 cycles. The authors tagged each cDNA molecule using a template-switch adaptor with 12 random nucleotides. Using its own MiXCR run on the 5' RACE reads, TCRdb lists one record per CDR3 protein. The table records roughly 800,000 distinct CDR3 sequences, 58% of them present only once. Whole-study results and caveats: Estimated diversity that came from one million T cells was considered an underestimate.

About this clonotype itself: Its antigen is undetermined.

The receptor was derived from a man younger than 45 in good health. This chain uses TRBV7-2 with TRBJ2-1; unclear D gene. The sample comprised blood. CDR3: CASSLALGKSYNEQFF. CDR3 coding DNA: TGTGCCAGCAGCTTAGCGTTAGGGAAGTCCTACAATGAGCAGTTCTTC.